The clone carrying this T cell receptor beta chain was counted only a few times. Its antigen is as yet unknown. Using a J-beta primer mix together with a sample-barcoded 5' primer, a second PCR was run for roughly 6 to 12 cycles. Each cDNA molecule was tagged by a template-switch adaptor that had 12 random nucleotides. One entry per CDR3 protein results from TCRdb running MiXCR on the 5' RACE reads. The table has almost 1 million distinct CDR3 sequences, about 53% seen once. The sample originates from a study of blood T cells in healthy people across ages. Between the trimmed V and J ends, which lost 5 bases and 2 bases, there was a span of 14 bases. Germline V lookup: CDR1 SEHNR, CDR2 FQNEAQ (reference sequence). CDR3 length equals 15 residues. In each sample, at least 6.5 million PBMCs were isolated. The extraction recovered at least 5.5 micrograms of total RNA per sample. Overall study results and limits: It was held that the diversity estimates obtained from one million T cells were underestimates.

J is TRBJ2-3 and V is TRBV7-9, with D possibly being TRBD2 (6 bases). Input material: blood. The source is an older woman in good health. The CDR3 sequence: CASSPRERITDTQYF. DNA for the CDR3: TGTGCCAGCAGCCCACGGGAGAGGATCACAGATACGCAGTATTTT.